One and the same sample provided the 20 T cell receptor beta chains below, sequenced in a study of cytomegalovirus exposure and HLA in healthy donors. 60 Vbeta and 13 Jbeta primers were used in PCR. Measured with immunoSEQ multiplex PCR; TCRdb has only the in-frame clones, and not every one. This sample's table has about 110,000 clones. The sequencing input was PBMCs. These receptors came from a man aged 50 to 59 in good health and CMV-seronegative.

The gene calls are TRBV18 and TRBJ1-2; 7 nucleotides agree with TRBD1. V was clipped by 2 bases and J by 5 bases; unmatched bases: 5. Germline assignment: CDR1 KGHSH and CDR2 LQKENI. CDR3 size: 14 residues. The CDR3 coding sequence is TGTGCCAGCTCACCAGTTGGGACAGAGTATGGCTACACCTTC. Translation gives CASSPVGTEYGYTF.

The J gene is TRBJ2-5, the V gene TRBV9, with TRBD2 matching over 11 bases. This CDR3 has 16 amino acids. Germline CDR1 is SGDLS and CDR2 is YYNGEE. V shed 0 bases, J shed 3 bases, and the junction held 4 bases outside the gene matches. As DNA, the CDR3 is TGTGCCAGCAGCGTAGGCATTAGCGGGGGGGAAGAGACCCAGTACTTC. Its translation: CASSVGISGGEETQYF.

The chain has TRBV6-1 and TRBJ1-2; 10 nucleotides agree with TRBD1. Unmatched junction bases numbered 0, after V lost 6 bases and J lost 2 bases. The CDR3 length is 13 residues. Germline assignment: CDR1 MNHNS and CDR2 SASEGT. The CDR3, as DNA: TGTGCCAGCAGGACAGGGGGCAACTATGGCTACACCTTC. It encodes CASRTGGNYGYTF.

About this clone: The identical CDR3 is also encoded by other nucleotide sequences in the sample. The chain is built from TRBV29-1 and TRBJ1-2, with a possible D match to TRBD1 (5 bases). CDR3 length: 15 amino acids. The ends were cut back, 3 bases at V and 7 bases at J, with 21 bases in the middle. Per the germline V gene, CDR1 is SQVTM and CDR2 is ANQGSEA. The CDR3 region has the DNA TGCAGCGTTGAGGGGTTGTCAGGGATACTTGGTGGCTACACCTTC. This encodes CSVEGLSGILGGYTF.

V and J are TRBV7-3 and TRBJ1-1; D gene ambiguous. Trimming removed 6 bases at V and 4 bases at J, with 12 bases between. This CDR3 is built from 13 residues. CDR1 and CDR2 (germline): SGHTA, FQGTGA. The CDR3 is CASSLLSGTEAFF. CDR3 nucleotides: TGTGCCAGCAGTCTCCTGTCGGGCACTGAAGCTTTCTTT.

The J gene is TRBJ2-7, the V gene TRBV5-5; maybe TRBD2 (6 bases). Per germline, CDR1 SGHKS and CDR2 YYEKEE (reference sequence). Deletions cut 0 bases from V and 3 bases from J, with 7 bases between. The CDR3 totals 13 residues. CDR3 sequence reads: CASSLEAGYEQYF. The CDR3 DNA follows: TGTGCCAGCAGCTTGGAAGCGGGCTACGAGCAGTACTTC.

The V and J genes are TRBV7-2 and TRBJ1-6, with 7 nucleotides matching TRBD1. This CDR3 spans 14 amino acids. Germline-derived CDR1 and CDR2 are SGHTA and FQGNSA. Trimming removed 5 bases from V and 10 bases from J; junction bases left unmatched: 8. The CDR3 DNA sequence: TGTGCCAGCAGCCCGGGACAGCAGATCTCACCCCTCCACTTT. The encoded protein is CASSPGQQISPLHF.

The V gene is TRBV5-6, the J gene TRBJ2-6; D uncertain. This CDR3 has 15 residues. CDR1 is SGHDT, CDR2 YYEEEE, per germline. Trimming shortened V by 0 bases and J by 0 bases, and 4 bases separated the two germline ends. The CDR3 reads CASSLVLSGANVLTF. Written as DNA, the CDR3 is TGTGCCAGCAGCTTGGTCCTCTCTGGGGCCAACGTCCTGACTTTC. Based on the CDR3 plus reference TRBV5-6 and TRBJ2-6, the full variable domain is DAGVTQSPTHLIKTRGQQVTLRCSPKSGHDTVSWYQQALGQGPQFIFQYYEEEERQRGNFPDRFSGHQFPNYSSELNVNALLLGDSALYLCASSLVLSGANVLTFGAGSRLTVL.

The chain combines TRBV19 with TRBJ1-1; 7 nucleotides align to TRBD1. CDR1 LNHDA and CDR2 SQIVND come from the germline V gene (reference sequence). With V trimmed by 3 bases and J by 9 bases, 1 base remained unmatched. The CDR3 runs 11 residues. The CDR3 region is CASSMTGKAFF. CDR3 nucleotides: TGTGCCAGTAGTATGACAGGGAAAGCTTTCTTT.

This chain joins TRBV7-6 and TRBJ1-1; a weak D match, TRBD1 (6 bases). The V end lost 2 bases, the J end lost 2 bases, and 12 bases lay between the germline ends. The V gene's germline CDR1 is SGHVS and CDR2 FNYEAQ. The CDR3 totals 15 residues. CDR3 DNA sequence: TGTGCCAGCAGCTTAAACCCAGGGGTTAACACTGAAGCTTTCTTT. Its protein product is CASSLNPGVNTEAFF.

V and J are TRBV15 and TRBJ2-2; maybe TRBD1 (5 bases). The CDR3 has 13 amino acids. CDR1 is LNHNV, CDR2 YYDKDF, per germline (reference sequence). Trimming took 1 base from V and 8 from J, leaving 8 bases between them. CDR3 in amino acids: CATSRVNRGELFF. CDR3 coding DNA: TGTGCCACCAGCAGAGTGAACAGGGGGGAGCTGTTTTTT. The entire variable domain, with the rest obtained from reference TRBV15 and TRBJ2-2, is as follows: DAMVIQNPRYQVTQFGKPVTLSCSQTLNHNVMYWYQQKSSQAPKLLFHYYDKDFNNEADTPDNFQSRRPNTSFCFLDIRSPGLGDTAMYLCATSRVNRGELFFGEGSRLTVL.

V and J are TRBV5-3 and TRBJ1-5; TRBD1 matches at 8 bases. TRBV5-3 is identified as an open reading frame with a role that is uncertain. The J segment lost 1 base and the V segment lost 4 bases, leaving 1 base of the junction unmatched. The CDR3 sequence is 14 residues long. CDR3 region: CARSRTGSNQPQHF. For the CDR3, the DNA is TGTGCCAGAAGCCGGACAGGGAGCAATCAGCCCCAGCATTTT.

J is TRBJ2-7 and V is TRBV6-5; TRBD2 matches at 9 bases. Germline lookup yields CDR1 MNHEY and CDR2 SVGAGI. CDR3 size: 16 residues. V dropped 4 bases and J dropped 4; count of bases not matched to a gene: 11. This chain's CDR3 is CASSLNRAGGRYEQYF. The CDR3 DNA sequence: TGTGCCAGCAGTTTGAATAGGGCGGGGGGGCGGTACGAGCAGTACTTC.

The CDR3 reads CASSPITGVEAFF. CDR3 in DNA: TGCGCCAGCAGCCCGATTACAGGGGTTGAAGCTTTCTTT. The chain recombines TRBV5-1 with TRBJ1-1, with 7 bases fitting TRBD1. This CDR3 has 13 residues. Germline V lookup: CDR1 SGHRS, CDR2 YFSETQ. The trim removed 4 bases at V and 7 bases at J, leaving 7 bases unmatched.

CDR3 in amino acids: CASSLRLVDTGELFF. The CDR3 DNA reads TGTGCCAGCAGCCTGCGGCTAGTCGACACCGGGGAGCTGTTTTTT. The rearrangement joins TRBV7-8 to TRBJ2-2; D unclear. V was trimmed by 5 bases and J by 3 bases, leaving 13 bases between them. The length of the CDR3 is 15 residues. Germline loops: CDR1 SGHVS, CDR2 FQNEAQ. The entire variable domain, with the rest obtained from reference TRBV7-8 and TRBJ2-2, is as follows: GAGVSQSPRYKVAKRGQDVALRCDPISGHVSLFWYQQALGQGPEFLTYFQNEAQLDKSGLPSDRFFAERPEGSVSTLKIQRTQQEDSAVYLCASSLRLVDTGELFFGEGSRLTVL.

The chain joins TRBV29-1 to TRBJ1-4; D remains unclear. This CDR3 comprises 12 residues. Trimming removed 7 bases at V and 5 bases at J, with 11 bases between. Germline CDR1 SQVTM, CDR2 ANQGSEA. CDR3 sequence reads: CSAGRPNEKLFF. CDR3 bases: TGCAGCGCCGGCAGGCCGAATGAAAAACTGTTTTTT. Based on the CDR3 plus reference TRBV29-1 and TRBJ1-4, the full variable domain is SAVISQKPSRDICQRGTSLTIQCQVDSQVTMMFWYRQQPGQSLTLIATANQGSEATYESGFVIDKFPISRPNLTFSTLTVSNMSPEDSSIYLCSAGRPNEKLFFGSGTQLSVL.

V is TRBV18 and J is TRBJ1-2; 8 nucleotides match TRBD1. CDR3 length: 13 amino acids. The junction had 3 bases not matched to a gene; V was cut back by 1 base and J by 8 bases. CDR1 KGHSH and CDR2 LQKENI come from the germline V gene. The CDR3 here is CASSPLTGDGYTF. Here the CDR3 DNA reads TGTGCCAGCTCACCACTGACAGGGGACGGCTACACCTTC. Together with reference TRBV18 and TRBJ1-2, the CDR3 gives the full variable domain: NAGVMQNPRHLVRRRGQEARLRCSPMKGHSHVYWYRQLPEEGLKFMVYLQKENIIDESGMPKERFSAEFPKEGPSILRIQQVVRGDSAAYFCASSPLTGDGYTFGSGTRLTVV.

V is TRBV30 and J is TRBJ1-3, with D possibly being TRBD1 (5 bases). This CDR3 region has 12 residues. V lost 1 base to trimming and J lost 7 bases, with 8 bases between them. Germline V gene lookup returns CDR1 GTSNPN and CDR2 SVGIG (reference sequence). This chain's CDR3 is CAWSAGGNTIYF. The CDR3 bases are TGTGCCTGGAGTGCGGGGGGGAACACCATATATTTT.

The rearrangement links TRBV5-1 to TRBJ1-2, with D unclear. CDR3 size: 14 residues. Germline values: CDR1 SGHRS, CDR2 YFSETQ. Trimming stripped 0 bases from V and 2 bases from J, with 8 bases between. The CDR3 spells CASSLGQANYGYTF. CDR3 DNA: TGCGCCAGCAGCTTGGGACAAGCCAACTATGGCTACACCTTC. The whole variable domain, filled in from reference TRBV5-1 and TRBJ1-2, reads KAGVTQTPRYLIKTRGQQVTLSCSPISGHRSVSWYQQTPGQGLQFLFEYFSETQRNKGNFPGRFSGRQFSNSRSEMNVSTLELGDSALYLCASSLGQANYGYTFGSGTRLTVV.

The chain links TRBV5-1 to TRBJ2-3; D is possibly TRBD2 (5 bases). Per germline, CDR1 SGHRS and CDR2 YFSETQ. The V gene lost 1 base and the J gene lost 1 base, with 7 bases spanning the gap. This CDR3 is built from 14 residues. CDR3 region: CASSLKEGTDTQYF. The CDR3 bases are TGCGCCAGCAGCTTGAAGGAGGGCACAGATACGCAGTATTTT.